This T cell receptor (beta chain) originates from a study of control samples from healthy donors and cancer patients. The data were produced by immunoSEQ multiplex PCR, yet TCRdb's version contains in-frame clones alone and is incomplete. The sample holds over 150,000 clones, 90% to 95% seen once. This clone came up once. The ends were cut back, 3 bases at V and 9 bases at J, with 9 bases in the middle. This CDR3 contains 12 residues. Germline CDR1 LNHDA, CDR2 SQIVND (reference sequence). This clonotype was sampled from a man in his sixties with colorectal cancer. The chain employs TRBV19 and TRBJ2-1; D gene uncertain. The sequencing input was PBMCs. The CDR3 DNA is TGTGCCAGTAGTATGGGCCCGGCTGAGCAGTTCTTC. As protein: CASSMGPAEQFF.